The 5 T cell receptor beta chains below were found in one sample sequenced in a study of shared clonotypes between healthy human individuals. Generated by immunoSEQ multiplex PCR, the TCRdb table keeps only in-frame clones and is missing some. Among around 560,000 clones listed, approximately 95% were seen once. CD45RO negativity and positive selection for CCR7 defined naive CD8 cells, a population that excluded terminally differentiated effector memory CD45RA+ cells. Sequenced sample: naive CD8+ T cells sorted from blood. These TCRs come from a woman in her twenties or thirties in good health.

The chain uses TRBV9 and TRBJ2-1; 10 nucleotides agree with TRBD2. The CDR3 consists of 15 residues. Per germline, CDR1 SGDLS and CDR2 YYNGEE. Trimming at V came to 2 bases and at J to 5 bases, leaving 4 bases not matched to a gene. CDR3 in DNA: TGTGCCAGCAGCGTGAGCGGGAGGGCCGACAATGAGCAGTTCTTC. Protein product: CASSVSGRADNEQFF.

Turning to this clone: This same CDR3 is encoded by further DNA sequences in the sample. CDR3 sequence (DNA): TGTGCCAGCAGCTTCGGACAGGGGAATCAGCCCCAGCATTTT. Translated: CASSFGQGNQPQHF. This chain links TRBV5-6 with TRBJ1-5; 9 bases agree with TRBD1. The germline V gene encodes CDR1 SGHDT and CDR2 YYEEEE. The ends lost 2 bases at V and 4 bases at J; junction bases unmatched: 1. The CDR3 is 14 amino acids.

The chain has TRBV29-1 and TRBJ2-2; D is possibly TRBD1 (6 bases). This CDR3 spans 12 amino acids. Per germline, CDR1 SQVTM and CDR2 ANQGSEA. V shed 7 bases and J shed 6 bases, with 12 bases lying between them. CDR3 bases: TGCAGCGCCGAGGGGGTTGCCGGGGAGCTGTTTTTT. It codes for CSAEGVAGELFF.

CDR3 in amino acids: CASTPSTSLYEQYF. The CDR3 DNA reads as TGTGCCAGCACCCCTTCGACTAGCTTGTACGAGCAGTACTTC. The genes are TRBV6-6 and TRBJ2-7; 7 nucleotides match TRBD2. The CDR3 covers 14 residues. Germline CDR1 is MNHNY and CDR2 is SVGAGI (reference sequence). The trim removed 7 bases at V and 4 bases at J, leaving 10 bases unmatched.

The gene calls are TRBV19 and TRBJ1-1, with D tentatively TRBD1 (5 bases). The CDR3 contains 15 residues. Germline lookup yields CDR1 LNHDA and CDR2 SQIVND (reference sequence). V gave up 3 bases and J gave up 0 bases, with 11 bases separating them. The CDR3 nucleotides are TGTGCCAGTAGTATGGGGCACCTCATGAACACTGAAGCTTTCTTT. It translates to CASSMGHLMNTEAFF.